One and the same sample provided the 23 T cell receptor beta chains below, sequenced in a study of graft-versus-host responses after intestinal transplantation. Antigen specificity for these receptors is unknown. Method: immunoSEQ multiplex PCR; TCRdb's copy keeps in-frame clones and lacks some. In the table there are 45,000 to 60,000 clones, around 90% of which are singletons. Sequencing was performed on unstimulated CD4+ T cells sorted from spleen or lymph node cells, taken before transplant. The source is a human donor who was the organ donor for an intestinal transplant.

The rearrangement links TRBV11-2 to TRBJ2-3; 8 bases line up with TRBD2. The CDR3 length is 14 residues. Per germline, CDR1 SGHAT and CDR2 FQNNGV. J lost 2 bases, V lost 5 bases, and 3 bases had no gene match. The CDR3 nucleotides are TGTGCCAGCAGCACTAGCGGCCTCACAGATACGCAGTATTTT. Its translation is CASSTSGLTDTQYF.

This rearrangement joins TRBV5-1 to TRBJ2-7, with 8 bases fitting TRBD1. This CDR3 has 15 amino acids. Germline CDR1 reads SGHRS; CDR2 reads YFSETQ. V shed 1 base and J 0 bases; nucleotides not matched to a gene: 3. CDR3: CASSLIRGHSYEQYF. The CDR3 DNA sequence: TGCGCCAGCAGCTTGATCAGGGGGCACTCCTACGAGCAGTACTTC.

There are a few counts of this clone. The chain uses TRBV5-1 and TRBJ1-2, with a weak D call TRBD1 (5 bases). Looked up from germline, CDR1 is SGHRS and CDR2 is YFSETQ. V dropped 5 bases and J dropped 5 bases, with 19 bases sitting between them. There are 15 residues in the CDR3. The CDR3, as DNA: TGCGCCAGCAGGGGAGGGGATGTGGGCCGATATGGCTACACCTTC. Translating gives CASRGGDVGRYGYTF.

The chain has TRBV4-3 and TRBJ2-3, with D hard to call. Deletions cut 0 bases from V and 6 bases from J, with 13 bases between. The V gene's germline CDR1 is LGHNA and CDR2 YSLEER. CDR3 length: 15 residues. CDR3 nucleotides: TGCGCCAGCAGCCAAGACTGGACGGCCGCTGATACGCAGTATTTT. This gives the protein CASSQDWTAADTQYF.

The chain combines TRBV6-5 with TRBJ2-2; no reliable D call. Germline V gene lookup returns CDR1 MNHEY and CDR2 SVGAGI. The length of the CDR3 is 15 residues. Trimming took 5 bases from V and 1 from J, leaving 11 bases between them. CDR3 in DNA: TGTGCCAGCAGTGGTCGTGAGAAGAACACCGGGGAGCTGTTTTTT. It is translated as CASSGREKNTGELFF.

This sequence joins TRBV25-1 and TRBJ2-7; D might be TRBD1 (6 bases). The V and J ends lost 5 bases and 0 bases respectively, with 11 bases between them. CDR3 length: 14 residues. Germline V gene sequence: CDR1 MGHDK, CDR2 SYGVNS. The CDR3 here is CASSFTGFSYEQYF. DNA for the CDR3: TGTGCCAGCAGTTTCACAGGGTTCTCCTACGAGCAGTACTTC.

This clone was counted a single time. The chain has TRBV19 and TRBJ1-2; possibly TRBD1 for D (6 bases). Germline CDR1 is LNHDA and CDR2 is SQIVND (reference sequence). This CDR3 region has 13 residues. V lost 0 bases and J lost 4, with 6 bases in between. This CDR3 is CASSIDRGYGYTF. DNA of the CDR3: TGTGCCAGTAGTATAGACAGGGGCTATGGCTACACCTTC.

The rearrangement uses TRBV6-1 and TRBJ2-7; 10 bases match TRBD2. CDR1 is MNHNS and CDR2 is SASEGT in the germline V gene. This CDR3 is built from 13 residues. The J segment lost 3 bases and the V segment lost 8 bases, leaving 4 bases of the junction unmatched. The CDR3 loop reads CASSGLARYEQYF. CDR3 nucleotide sequence: TGTGCCAGCTCGGGACTAGCGCGCTACGAGCAGTACTTC.

The V call is TRBV30, the J call TRBJ2-2; TRBD1 agrees at 11 bases. The V and J ends lost 0 bases and 4 bases, in that order; junction bases with no gene match: 4. Germline-derived CDR1 and CDR2 are GTSNPN and SVGIG (reference sequence). The CDR3 runs to 16 residues. CDR3 amino acids: CAWSVHGTGGTGELFF. CDR3 nucleotide sequence: TGTGCCTGGAGTGTACACGGGACAGGGGGCACCGGGGAGCTGTTTTTT. Full variable domain (missing parts from reference TRBV30 and TRBJ2-2): SQTIHQWPATLVQPVGSPLSLECTVEGTSNPNLYWYRQAAGRGLQLLFYSVGIGQISSEVPQNLSASRPQDRQFILSSKKLLLSDSGFYLCAWSVHGTGGTGELFFGEGSRLTVL.

The rearrangement uses TRBV27 and TRBJ2-7, with 7 bases lining up with TRBD1. V shed 0 bases, J shed 3 bases, and the junction held 8 bases outside the gene matches. CDR1 is MNHEY and CDR2 is SMNVEV in the germline V gene (reference sequence). The CDR3 contains 16 residues. This CDR3 is CASSLSNRGPSYEQYF. CDR3 bases: TGTGCCAGCAGTTTATCTAACAGGGGCCCTAGCTACGAGCAGTACTTC.

This chain uses TRBV5-1 with TRBJ2-5, with TRBD2 identical over 7 bases. This CDR3 spans 15 amino acids. V lost 0 bases to trimming and J lost 6 bases; unmatched junction nucleotides: 8. Germline CDR1 is SGHRS and CDR2 is YFSETQ. In DNA, the CDR3 is TGCGCCAGCAGCTTGGCCGGACTAGATCTGAAGACCCAGTACTTC. It translates to CASSLAGLDLKTQYF.

The J gene is TRBJ2-5, the V gene TRBV27; D is uncertain. There are 13 residues in the CDR3. Trimming pared 9 bases from V and 1 base from J, leaving 12 bases between. Per the germline V gene, CDR1 is MNHEY and CDR2 is SMNVEV (reference sequence). CDR3 DNA sequence: TGTGCCAGTCGTCGCCGGGCCCAAGAGACCCAGTACTTC. Translated, it gives CASRRRAQETQYF.

This clone was observed a handful of times. CDR3 DNA sequence: TGTGCCAGTAGTGGGGGACAGCTTAATGAAAAACTGTTTTTT. It yields the protein CASSGGQLNEKLFF. The V gene is TRBV19, the J gene TRBJ1-4, with 7 bases lining up with TRBD1. The CDR3 consists of 14 residues. J was trimmed by 4 bases and V by 5 bases; bases with no gene match: 4. Germline lookup yields CDR1 LNHDA and CDR2 SQIVND (reference sequence). Complete variable domain (other parts from reference TRBV19 and TRBJ1-4): DGGITQSPKYLFRKEGQNVTLSCEQNLNHDAMYWYRQDPGQGLRLIYYSQIVNDFQKGDIAEGYSVSREKKESFPLTVTSAQKNPTAFYLCASSGGQLNEKLFFGSGTQLSVL.

The rearrangement links TRBV2 to TRBJ1-2; D might be TRBD1 (5 bases). The V end was cut by 5 bases, the J end by 4 bases, with 17 bases between. The germline gives CDR1 SNHLY, CDR2 FYNNEI. The CDR3 loop spans 15 amino acids. This CDR3 reads CASSQNAQGGYGYTF. The DNA for the CDR3 is TGTGCCAGCAGTCAAAACGCCCAGGGCGGCTATGGCTACACCTTC.

CDR3: CASSILSGDYNEQFF. In DNA, the CDR3 is TGTGCCAGTAGTATCTTAAGCGGGGATTACAATGAGCAGTTCTTC. V and J are TRBV19 and TRBJ2-1, with 7 bases aligning to TRBD2. In germline, CDR1 is LNHDA, CDR2 SQIVND (reference sequence). The CDR3 length is 15 residues. V lost 3 bases and J lost 4; bases outside the gene matches: 6.

V usage is TRBV5-1 and J usage is TRBJ2-5; D remains unclear. The V gene lost 0 bases and the J gene lost 4 bases, with 10 bases spanning the gap. The V gene's germline CDR1 is SGHRS and CDR2 YFSETQ. The CDR3 has 14 amino acids. As DNA, the CDR3 is TGCGCCAGCAGCTTGGGGTGGGGTACAGAGACCCAGTACTTC. Protein product: CASSLGWGTETQYF. Full variable domain (remainder filled in from reference TRBV5-1 and TRBJ2-5): KAGVTQTPRYLIKTRGQQVTLSCSPISGHRSVSWYQQTPGQGLQFLFEYFSETQRNKGNFPGRFSGRQFSNSRSEMNVSTLELGDSALYLCASSLGWGTETQYFGPGTRLLVL.

This chain links TRBV7-9 with TRBJ1-2; TRBD1 aligns across 9 bases. The CDR3 runs to 14 residues. V trimming: 4 bases; J trimming: 6 bases; junction bases outside the gene matches: 6. The germline V gene has CDR1 SEHNR and CDR2 FQNEAQ (reference sequence). The CDR3 loop reads CASSSTGQGHGYTF. DNA of the CDR3: TGTGCCAGCAGCTCCACGGGACAGGGCCATGGCTACACCTTC. The whole variable domain, filled in from reference TRBV7-9 and TRBJ1-2, reads DTGVSQNPRHKITKRGQNVTFRCDPISEHNRLYWYRQTLGQGPEFLTYFQNEAQLEKSRLLSDRFSAERPKGSFSTLEIQRTEQGDSAMYLCASSSTGQGHGYTFGSGTRLTVV.

This clone occurred once. Other DNA sequences from this sample encode an identical CDR3 as well. This sequence joins TRBV27 and TRBJ1-5, with 8 bases matching TRBD1. Unmatched junction bases numbered 7, after V lost 5 bases and J lost 4 bases. The germline V gene encodes CDR1 MNHEY and CDR2 SMNVEV (reference sequence). The CDR3 is 15 residues long. CDR3 DNA sequence: TGTGCCAGCAGTCTCAGGGGGCAGGGGAATCAGCCCCAGCATTTT. Its protein is CASSLRGQGNQPQHF.

The chain is built from TRBV10-1 and TRBJ2-7, with 10 nucleotides matching TRBD2. Losses at the gene ends were 4 bases for V and 2 bases for J; bases not matched to a gene: 5. The length of the CDR3 is 15 residues. CDR1 is WNHNN and CDR2 is SYGVQD in the germline V gene (reference sequence). The CDR3 nucleotides read TGCGCCAGCAGTGTTATCAGCGGGAGGGCCTACGAGCAGTACTTC. It codes for CASSVISGRAYEQYF.

V is TRBV30 and J is TRBJ2-3; 9 bases agree with TRBD2. CDR1 and CDR2 from the germline V gene are GTSNPN and SVGIG (reference sequence). With 4 bases clipped from V and 4 bases from J, the junction kept 6 bases outside the gene matches. CDR3 length: 14 residues. CDR3 coding DNA: TGTGCCTGGACTAGCGGGATACTAGCAGATACGCAGTATTTT. The encoded protein is CAWTSGILADTQYF.

Details on this clone: Relative to the germline gene, one junction end is altered; a read error may explain this. The chain couples TRBV5-4 to TRBJ2-1; D may be TRBD2 (6 bases). The germline V gene encodes CDR1 SGHNT and CDR2 YYREEE (reference sequence). The CDR3 has 16 amino acids. The CDR3 loop reads CASSLPTRRGDNGQFF. CDR3 in DNA: TGTGCCAGCAGCTTGCCGACTAGGAGAGGTGACAATGGGCAGTTCTTC.

This clone turned up a few times. This chain joins TRBV19 and TRBJ1-1, with a possible D match to TRBD1 (6 bases). Germline assignment: CDR1 LNHDA and CDR2 SQIVND (reference sequence). With 3 bases removed from V and 11 bases from J, the gap between germline ends came to 16 bases. CDR3 length equals 13 residues. CDR3 sequence reads: CASSIPRGRRAFF. CDR3 DNA sequence: TGTGCCAGTAGTATCCCCAGGGGAAGGAGGGCTTTCTTT.

This rearrangement joins TRBV27 to TRBJ1-2; 9 bases are shared with TRBD1. This CDR3 region has 13 residues. Germline CDR1 reads MNHEY; CDR2 reads SMNVEV (reference sequence). J lost 7 bases, V lost 3 bases, and 3 bases had no gene match. CDR3 DNA sequence: TGTGCCAGCAGTTTCAAGGACAGGGGTGGCTACACCTTC. Translated: CASSFKDRGGYTF.